This TCR beta chain was obtained from a study of control samples from healthy donors and cancer patients. Measured with immunoSEQ multiplex PCR; TCRdb has only the in-frame clones, and not every one. Seen here are some 120,000 clones, 85% to 95% observed once, and the top ten hold around 0.52%. The table lists this clone with a count of one. Source material: PBMCs. The clonotype originates from a man older than 75 with head and neck cancer.

The CDR3 sequence is CASSPTILTVYGYTF. The CDR3 bases are TGTGCCAGCTCACCGACAATCCTGACGGTCTATGGCTACACCTTC. The chain links TRBV18 to TRBJ1-2; no reliable D call. Germline V CDR1 and CDR2: KGHSH, LQKENI. The V end was cut by 3 bases, the J end by 4 bases, with 15 bases between. This CDR3 has 15 residues.